The 7 T cell receptor beta chains below all came from one sample that was sequenced in a study of blood T cell repertoires in COVID-19. Produced via immunoSEQ multiplex PCR; TCRdb's table is partial and in-frame only. The sample shows a few hundred thousand clones, 75% to 85% of them seen only once. Material: peripheral blood. The receptors originated from a woman in her forties who had recovered from COVID-19.

The rearrangement links TRBV30 to TRBJ2-5, with TRBD1 matching 8 bases. Per the germline V gene, CDR1 is GTSNPN and CDR2 is SVGIG (reference sequence). The CDR3 is 14 amino acids. V lost 0 bases to trimming and J lost 5 bases; unmatched junction nucleotides: 5. CDR3: CAWSVRTGIETQYF. CDR3 in DNA: TGTGCCTGGAGTGTAAGGACAGGGATTGAGACCCAGTACTTC.

The V and J genes are TRBV6-2 or TRBV6-3 and TRBJ2-7; D uncertain. The CDR3 runs 14 residues. The V end lost 4 bases, the J end lost 3 bases, and 13 bases lay between the germline ends. In germline, CDR1 is MNHEY, CDR2 SVGEGT. In DNA, the CDR3 is TGTGCCAGCAGTTCAATCCAACGCGGCTACGAGCAGTACTTC. Translated, it gives CASSSIQRGYEQYF.

V usage is TRBV6-1 and J usage is TRBJ2-1; weak D call: TRBD1 (5 bases). Germline loops: CDR1 MNHNS, CDR2 SASEGT. V lost 3 bases, J lost 10 bases, and 10 bases lay in between. The CDR3 extends over 12 amino acids. The DNA of the CDR3 is TGTGCCAGCAGTGATAGGGGCCGGGAGCAGTTCTTC. Translated: CASSDRGREQFF.

This clone was observed a single time. The rearrangement joins TRBV7-9 to TRBJ1-1; D gene ambiguous. The germline V gene has CDR1 SEHNR and CDR2 FQNEAQ (reference sequence). The CDR3 loop spans 13 amino acids. Trimming stripped 5 bases from V and 6 bases from J, with 13 bases between. This chain's CDR3 is CASSPIGVAEAFF. For the CDR3, the DNA is TGTGCCAGCAGCCCTATCGGAGTCGCTGAAGCTTTCTTT.

V and J are TRBV11-2 and TRBJ2-7; no reliable D call. V gave up 2 bases and J gave up 4 bases, with 15 bases separating them. This CDR3 contains 15 residues. CDR1 SGHAT and CDR2 FQNNGV come from the germline V gene. CDR3 nucleotides: TGTGCCAGCAGCTTAAGTGACGGCGGATGGTACGAGCAGTACTTC. This gives the protein CASSLSDGGWYEQYF.

The chain couples TRBV5-6 to TRBJ1-1; TRBD1 might be the D (6 bases). V was clipped by 1 base and J by 10 bases, with 11 bases between them. The CDR3 extends over 12 amino acids. Germline V gene sequence: CDR1 SGHDT, CDR2 YYEEEE. The CDR3 here is CASSLWGGGAFF. The DNA of the CDR3 is TGTGCCAGCAGCTTGTGGGGAGGGGGAGCTTTCTTT. Looking up the rest from reference TRBV5-6 and TRBJ1-1 gives the full variable domain: DAGVTQSPTHLIKTRGQQVTLRCSPKSGHDTVSWYQQALGQGPQFIFQYYEEEERQRGNFPDRFSGHQFPNYSSELNVNALLLGDSALYLCASSLWGGGAFFGQGTRLTVV.

The chain links TRBV7-2 to TRBJ2-3; 9 nucleotides agree with TRBD2. CDR1 and CDR2 (germline): SGHTA, FQGNSA. V dropped 3 bases and J dropped 2; count of bases not matched to a gene: 9. CDR3 length: 17 residues. CDR3 protein: CASSFRGGDESTDTQYF. CDR3 sequence (DNA): TGTGCCAGCAGCTTTCGCGGGGGGGACGAGTCCACAGATACGCAGTATTTT.